A single T cell receptor beta chain is shown here with its context. Its recognized antigen is unknown. Base qualities are not recorded, but no much larger clone differs from it by a single base. V sheds 0 bases and J sheds 2 bases, leaving 14 bases between their ends. Including the terminal cysteine and phenylalanine, the CDR3 comprises 16 residues. Solely the CDR3 DNA is kept, with 48 bases framed from the first base. CDR1 and CDR2 (SGHVS, FQNEAQ) derive from the germline V gene. The sample comes from a study of blood T cell repertoires in COVID-19 (dated by TCRdb to 2020 to 2022). Regarding the research as a whole: The collaborator samples originated in the United States, Italy and Spain and spanned the acute and convalescent phases of COVID-19. The material from the prospective study consisted of cDNA or gDNA derived from T cells, B-cell-depleted T cells, or PBMCs. Subjects who had been exposed to COVID-19, were actively infected with it, or had recovered from it provided the deeply sampled blood TCRbeta repertoires that made up the dataset. A freely available public database, intended as a resource for researchers studying the immune response to SARS-CoV-2, is where the repertoires were released. Samples came from the ongoing ImmuneRACE study (first 160 participants) plus 1,254 subjects from 6 global collaborators. Sample metadata almost always included a de-identified subject ID, COVID-19 status, age in years and sex. Where available, HLA class I and class II types were taken from metadata supplied by the sample provider and were not determined by assay-based typing. General conclusions and limits of the study: The quantity of clinical and demographic metadata differed by source and by participant and was supplied without curation.

TCRbeta CDR3 regions were amplified from genomic DNA by means of the immunoSEQ Assay, a bias-controlled multiplex PCR. On the study's bioinformatics: The number of nucleated cells in each sample was estimated from the amplification of reference gene primers within the assay. Sequence reads were collapsed and filtered to measure the absolute abundance of every unique TCRbeta CDR3 rearrangement. For each sample, productive Simpson clonality was calculated by taking the square root of Simpson's diversity index across productive rearrangements. The immuneACCESS repertoire file appears here via TCRdb, limited to in-frame rearrangements. These files lack a portion of the clones; in checked studies, under half of the deficit traces to unresolved V genes, and the cause of the others is not known. For V, J and clone size, that table is used; D and trimming come from the DNA. The sample table contains 250,000 to 350,000 clones; only one count was recorded for roughly nine tenths of them. The ten largest clonotypes hold 2.2% of the sample.

Another Seattle source contributed samples from volunteer blood donors who had recovered from COVID-19. The collaborating institutions used their own protocols to collect whole blood in K2EDTA tubes. Collaborator samples were shipped for TCRbeta analysis as frozen whole blood, isolated PBMCs, or DNA extracted from either sample type. The V gene is TRBV7-8 and the J gene is TRBJ2-7; TRBD1 is perhaps the D gene, given 5 matching bases. The sample comprised peripheral blood. This receptor was identified in a woman in her 50s who had recovered from COVID-19. The CDR3 is CASSLAVVTVTYEQYF. The DNA reads as follows: TGTGCCAGCAGCTTAGCGGTAGTGACAGTAACCTACGAGCAGTACTTC.